This paragraph covers one TCR beta chain sequence. In the source study's methods: How many nucleated cells were present was estimated from reference gene primer amplification. The method was immunoSEQ multiplex PCR; TCRdb's version includes in-frame clones alone and lacks a portion of them. The DNA gave D and trimming, while V, J and clone size come from that table. The data contain roughly 180,000 clones, 75% to 90% of them singletons. Everyone who took part was 18 to 89 years old, and they came from about 25 US areas. Participants' own reports of clinical history determined their cohort assignment. This entry comes from a study of blood T cell repertoires in COVID-19. The overall study: Material from acute and convalescent COVID-19 was sourced from the United States, Italy and Spain.

The germline V gene encodes CDR1 KGHSH and CDR2 LQKENI. This CDR3 is 16 amino acids long. Trimming took off 0 bases at V and 7 bases at J, with 16 bases between the two ends. This rearrangement joins TRBV18 to TRBJ2-1; D is perhaps TRBD1 (6 bases). This sequence was found in a woman aged 50 to 60 who had recovered from COVID-19. Material: PBMCs or T cells enriched from blood (not recorded which). CDR3 sequence (DNA): TGTGCCAGCTCACCACCAGGCCTAGCCGGGACAAATGAGCAGTTCTTC. Residues: CASSPPGLAGTNEQFF.